The 29 T cell receptor beta chains below were found in one sample sequenced in a study of radiation and T cells in renal cell carcinoma. Documented time point: blood 2 weeks post-SBRT. Sample treatment: 15 Gy SBRT to primary tumor, nephrectomy 4 weeks later. Assay: immunoSEQ multiplex PCR; the TCRdb copy retains only in-frame clones and omits some. This table has about 65,000 clones, around three quarters appearing once. The input for sequencing was blood, taken from a patient whose treatment included radiotherapy and nephrectomy. The source is a man aged 55 to 70 with renal cell carcinoma.

This clone has more than one count but fewer than ten. V gene TRBV19 combines with J gene TRBJ2-2; TRBD1 aligns across 7 bases. Unmatched junction bases numbered 2, after V lost 0 bases and J lost 4 bases. Germline V gene data show CDR1 as LNHDA and CDR2 as SQIVND (reference sequence). The CDR3 runs to 15 residues. CDR3 bases: TGTGCCAGTAGTATAGAGACAGGGCTCACCGGGGAGCTGTTTTTT. It encodes CASSIETGLTGELFF.

The J gene is TRBJ1-1, the V gene TRBV7-2, with D perhaps matching TRBD1 (5 bases). Between the trimmed V and J ends, which lost 1 base and 1 base, there was a span of 7 bases. The germline V gene encodes CDR1 SGHTA and CDR2 FQGNSA. This CDR3 region has 14 residues. CDR3 sequence: CASSLGGANTEAFF. DNA of the CDR3: TGTGCCAGCAGCTTAGGAGGGGCGAACACTGAAGCTTTCTTT.

This clone came up once. V usage is TRBV15 and J usage is TRBJ2-3; D unresolved. The CDR3 loop spans 14 amino acids. V was clipped by 2 bases and J by 4 bases, with 10 bases between them. CDR1 is LNHNV, CDR2 YYDKDF, per germline (reference sequence). The CDR3 is CATSRSPTPDTQYF. CDR3 coding DNA: TGTGCCACCAGCAGATCCCCCACGCCAGATACGCAGTATTTT.

The chain carries TRBV28 and TRBJ1-1, with unresolved D. The V end lost 7 bases, the J end lost 3 bases, and 12 bases lay between the germline ends. The germline V gene encodes CDR1 MDHEN and CDR2 SYDVKM. CDR3 length equals 13 residues. CDR3 in DNA: TGTGCCAGCACCGTGCCCCCGTACACTGAAGCTTTCTTT. Protein product: CASTVPPYTEAFF.

The chain links TRBV4-3 to TRBJ1-2; D is possibly TRBD1 (5 bases). CDR1 is LGHNA and CDR2 is YSLEER in the germline V gene. This CDR3 has 13 residues. V shed 1 base and J shed 3 bases, with 6 bases lying between them. The CDR3 DNA follows: TGCGCCAGCAGCCAAGGGGGGTACTATGGCTACACCTTC. Amino acid sequence: CASSQGGYYGYTF.

V is TRBV29-1 and J is TRBJ2-5; 10 bases line up with TRBD1. Germline CDR1 SQVTM, CDR2 ANQGSEA. V shed 0 bases and J 4 bases; nucleotides not matched to a gene: 5. This CDR3 is 15 amino acids long. The CDR3 loop reads CSVEDWDRGRETQYF. CDR3 nucleotides: TGCAGCGTTGAAGATTGGGACAGGGGACGAGAGACCCAGTACTTC.

This clone was seen just once. The junction departs from the called germline gene at one end, perhaps through a read error. The rearrangement joins TRBV5-1 to TRBJ2-2, with 14 bases identical to TRBD2. There are 16 residues in the CDR3. Germline V CDR1 and CDR2: SGHRS, YFSETQ. As DNA, the CDR3 is TGCGCCAGCAGCAAAGGGACTAGCGGGAGCACCGGGGAGCTGCTTTTT. Amino acids: CASSKGTSGSTGELLF.

This chain connects TRBV6-1 to TRBJ2-3, with D unresolved. Germline V gives CDR1 MNHNS, CDR2 SASEGT. The CDR3 has 13 amino acids. Between the trimmed V and J ends, which lost 0 bases and 1 base, there was a span of 2 bases. This chain's CDR3 is CASSEAGTDTQYF. DNA for the CDR3: TGTGCCAGCAGTGAAGCTGGCACAGATACGCAGTATTTT.

The V gene is TRBV5-6, the J gene TRBJ2-2; D is possibly TRBD2 (5 bases). Trimming shortened V by 6 bases and J by 0 bases, and 15 bases separated the two germline ends. There are 16 residues in the CDR3. Germline lookup yields CDR1 SGHDT and CDR2 YYEEEE. Here the CDR3 DNA reads TGTGCCAGCATCGAGGGATATCAGGCGAACACCGGGGAGCTGTTTTTT. As protein: CASIEGYQANTGELFF.

The chain employs TRBV7-2 and TRBJ2-5; no clear D gene. CDR1 and CDR2 from the germline V gene are SGHTA and FQGNSA. The CDR3 totals 13 residues. Between the trimmed V and J ends, which lost 5 bases and 8 bases, there was a span of 15 bases. This chain's CDR3 is CASSPYLATTQYF. CDR3 bases: TGTGCCAGCAGCCCTTACTTAGCCACAACCCAGTACTTC.

The chain is built from TRBV2 and TRBJ2-5; D gene uncertain. Germline V CDR1 and CDR2: SNHLY, FYNNEI. V was clipped by 8 bases and J by 4 bases, with 11 bases between them. The CDR3 length is 12 residues. CDR3 bases: TGTGCCAGCTCCGTCGGAGCAGAGACCCAGTACTTC. Protein product: CASSVGAETQYF.

In the case of this clone: The same CDR3 is also encoded by other DNA sequences in this sample. This chain links TRBV7-9 with TRBJ1-5; D is uncertain. The CDR3 is made up of 15 amino acids. The germline V gene has CDR1 SEHNR and CDR2 FQNEAQ (reference sequence). The V gene lost 2 bases and the J gene lost 7 bases, with 15 bases spanning the gap. CDR3 nucleotide sequence: TGTGCCAGCAGCTTATTTGGAGGGATCGACCAGCCCCAGCATTTT. It encodes CASSLFGGIDQPQHF.

This clone appeared once. A read error is likely here: a far larger clone is one base away. The rearrangement joins TRBV5-2 to TRBJ2-1; the DNA was not compared with TRBD1, the D call given in the table. TRBV5-2 is a known pseudogene. The CDR3 is made up of 15 amino acids. The CDR3 DNA is TGTGCCAGCAGCCAAGGTAGGGGCTCCTACAATGAGCAGTTCTTC. Its translation is CASSQGRGSYNEQFF.

The J gene is TRBJ2-3, the V gene TRBV6-5; 9 nucleotides line up with TRBD2. This CDR3 comprises 15 residues. Germline CDR1 is MNHEY and CDR2 is SVGAGI. Trimming took 6 bases from V and 4 from J; bases not matched to a gene: 8. The CDR3 reads CASSIFSGSPDTQYF. Written as DNA, the CDR3 is TGTGCCAGCAGCATCTTTAGCGGGAGCCCAGATACGCAGTATTTT.

The chain carries TRBV10-1 and TRBJ1-1; D is uncertain. Trimming stripped 3 bases from V and 3 bases from J, with 11 bases between. Germline V lookup: CDR1 WNHNN, CDR2 SYGVQD (reference sequence). This CDR3 region has 14 residues. The CDR3: CASSEMVGDTEAFF. CDR3 coding DNA: TGCGCCAGCAGTGAAATGGTGGGCGACACTGAAGCTTTCTTT.

V is TRBV30 and J is TRBJ2-1; the D is unclear. CDR1 is GTSNPN, CDR2 SVGIG, per germline (reference sequence). V was trimmed by 0 bases and J by 5 bases, leaving 8 bases between them. The CDR3 has 13 amino acids. The CDR3 nucleotides read TGTGCCTGGAGTGTACGGGTTAACAATGAGCAGTTCTTC. Amino acid sequence: CAWSVRVNNEQFF. Supplemented by reference TRBV30 and TRBJ2-1, the full variable domain reads SQTIHQWPATLVQPVGSPLSLECTVEGTSNPNLYWYRQAAGRGLQLLFYSVGIGQISSEVPQNLSASRPQDRQFILSSKKLLLSDSGFYLCAWSVRVNNEQFFGPGTRLTVL.

This clone was counted a single time. This chain links TRBV25-1 with TRBJ2-1; 10 bases line up with TRBD2. Losses at the gene ends were 2 bases for V and 7 bases for J; bases not matched to a gene: 11. Germline V gene data show CDR1 as MGHDK and CDR2 as SYGVNS. There are 17 residues in the CDR3. The CDR3 protein is CASSELSGGAFSNEQFF. The CDR3 coding sequence is TGTGCCAGCAGTGAACTGAGCGGGGGGGCTTTTTCGAATGAGCAGTTCTTC.

The rearrangement uses TRBV10-3 and TRBJ1-2, with 7 positions matching TRBD1. The CDR3 is 16 amino acids. Trimming at V came to 7 bases and at J to 1 base, leaving 12 bases not matched to a gene. CDR1 ENHRY and CDR2 SYGVKD come from the germline V gene. The CDR3: CAIKGAGRTHNYGYTF. As DNA, the CDR3 is TGTGCCATCAAGGGGGCAGGACGCACCCATAACTATGGCTACACCTTC.

V and J are TRBV10-3 and TRBJ2-7; D might be TRBD1 (5 bases). This CDR3 is 12 amino acids long. The germline CDR1 and CDR2 sequences are ENHRY and SYGVKD. Trimming took 4 bases from V and 7 from J, leaving 11 bases between them. CDR3 region: CAISVSQGEQYF. For the CDR3, the DNA is TGTGCCATCAGTGTTTCTCAGGGTGAGCAGTACTTC.

The gene calls are TRBV7-7 and TRBJ2-5; D is ambiguous. The germline gives CDR1 SSHAT, CDR2 FNYEAQ (reference sequence). Trimming pared 5 bases from V and 5 bases from J, leaving 12 bases between. This CDR3 comprises 13 residues. Written as DNA, the CDR3 is TGTGCCAGCAGCCCCAGGTTCAGGGAGACCCAGTACTTC. It codes for CASSPRFRETQYF. The variable domain in full, completed from reference TRBV7-7 and TRBJ2-5, reads GAGVSQSPRYKVTKRGQDVTLRCDPISSHATLYWYQQALGQGPEFLTYFNYEAQPDKSGLPSDRFSAERPEGSISTLTIQRTEQRDSAMYRCASSPRFRETQYFGPGTRLLVL.

The table lists this clone with a count of one. This chain uses TRBV18 with TRBJ1-4; D remains unclear. The germline CDR1 and CDR2 sequences are KGHSH and LQKENI. V lost 2 bases to trimming and J lost 0 bases, with 7 bases between them. CDR3 length: 15 residues. DNA of the CDR3: TGTGCCAGCTCACCAGCGGGAACAACTAATGAAAAACTGTTTTTT. It yields the protein CASSPAGTTNEKLFF.

This rearrangement joins TRBV5-6 to TRBJ2-7; D might be TRBD1 (6 bases). V was shortened by 0 bases and J by 3 bases, with 10 bases between the two germline ends. The CDR3 is made up of 14 amino acids. Per the germline V gene, CDR1 is SGHDT and CDR2 is YYEEEE. The CDR3 DNA reads TGTGCCAGCAGCTTGGCCCCAGGGGACTACGAGCAGTACTTC. Protein: CASSLAPGDYEQYF.

The chain recombines TRBV29-1 with TRBJ2-1; D call uncertain. The CDR3 loop spans 15 amino acids. Germline V gene sequence: CDR1 SQVTM, CDR2 ANQGSEA. V lost 7 bases and J lost 0, with 16 bases in between. The CDR3 sequence: CSGYASPSSYNEQFF. The CDR3 nucleotides are TGCAGCGGATACGCGTCCCCCAGCTCCTACAATGAGCAGTTCTTC.

The rearrangement joins TRBV7-2 to TRBJ2-7; D is perhaps TRBD1 or TRBD2 (6 bases each). This CDR3 is built from 15 residues. Germline CDR1 and CDR2: SGHTA and FQGNSA. V gave up 0 bases and J gave up 0 bases, with 9 bases separating them. The CDR3 bases are TGTGCCAGCAGCTTAGCGGGGGGCCCCTCCTACGAGCAGTACTTC. Amino acids: CASSLAGGPSYEQYF.

The chain has TRBV11-3 and TRBJ2-3; D might be TRBD2 (5 bases). Trimming shortened V by 2 bases and J by 0 bases, and 9 bases separated the two germline ends. Per germline, CDR1 SGHNT and CDR2 YENEEA. The CDR3 loop spans 15 amino acids. CDR3 loop: CASSLSGLSTDTQYF. CDR3 nucleotide sequence: TGTGCCAGCAGCTTAAGCGGATTAAGCACAGATACGCAGTATTTT.

The V call is TRBV9, the J call TRBJ1-2; 8 bases align to TRBD1. CDR3 length equals 12 residues. Unmatched junction bases numbered 4, after V lost 5 bases and J lost 7 bases. Germline CDR1 reads SGDLS; CDR2 reads YYNGEE. The CDR3 DNA reads TGTGCCAGCAGAGGACAGGGTCGTGGCTACACCTTC. Translated: CASRGQGRGYTF.

The table lists this clone with a count of one. The V call is TRBV5-1, the J call TRBJ1-4, with TRBD1 identical over 10 bases. Per germline, CDR1 SGHRS and CDR2 YFSETQ. The CDR3 has 15 amino acids. The J segment lost 8 bases and the V segment lost 3 bases, leaving 7 bases of the junction unmatched. This chain's CDR3 is CASSSTGTGDEKLFF. The CDR3 bases are TGCGCCAGCAGCTCAACCGGGACAGGGGACGAAAAACTGTTTTTT.

CDR3 loop: CASQAMGRGRREPQHF. CDR3 bases: TGCGCCAGCCAGGCGATGGGCAGGGGGCGAAGGGAGCCCCAGCATTTT. This chain connects TRBV10-2 to TRBJ1-5; TRBD1 matches at 8 bases. The CDR3 extends over 16 amino acids. Germline lookup yields CDR1 WSHSY and CDR2 SAAADI. V trimming: 8 bases; J trimming: 8 bases; junction bases outside the gene matches: 17.

The chain links TRBV30 to TRBJ2-7, with a possible D match to TRBD2 (6 bases). In germline, CDR1 is GTSNPN, CDR2 SVGIG (reference sequence). CDR3 size: 16 residues. Trimming removed 2 bases from V and 3 bases from J, with 20 bases in between. CDR3 amino acids: CAWSPLTSPAFYEQYF. The DNA for the CDR3 is TGTGCCTGGAGTCCTTTAACTAGCCCGGCCTTCTACGAGCAGTACTTC.